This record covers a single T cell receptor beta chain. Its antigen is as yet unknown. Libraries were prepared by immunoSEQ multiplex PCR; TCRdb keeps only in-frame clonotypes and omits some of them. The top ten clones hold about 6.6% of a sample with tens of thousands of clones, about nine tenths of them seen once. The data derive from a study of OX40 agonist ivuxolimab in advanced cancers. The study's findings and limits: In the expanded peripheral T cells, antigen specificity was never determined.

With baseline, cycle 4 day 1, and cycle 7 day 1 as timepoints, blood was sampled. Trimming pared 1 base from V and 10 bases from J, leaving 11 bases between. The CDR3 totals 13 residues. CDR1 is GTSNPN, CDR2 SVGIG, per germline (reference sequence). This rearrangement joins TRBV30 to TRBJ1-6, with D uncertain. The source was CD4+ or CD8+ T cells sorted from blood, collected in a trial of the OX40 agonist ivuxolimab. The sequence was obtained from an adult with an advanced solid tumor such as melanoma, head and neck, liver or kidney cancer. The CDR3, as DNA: TGTGCCTGGAGTGATAATCATGCGTCACCCCTCCACTTT. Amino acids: CAWSDNHASPLHF.